A selection of T cell receptor beta chains follows, all from one sample in a study of cytotoxic CD8 clonotypes in ibrutinib-treated CLL. The data were produced by immunoSEQ multiplex PCR, yet TCRdb's version contains in-frame clones alone and is incomplete. The sample records 190,000 or so clones, over 55% being singletons. Sequencing used PBMCs, obtained after 24 months of ibrutinib treatment. The receptors stem from a human donor with chronic lymphocytic leukemia. The CDR3 runs from the conserved cysteine through the conserved F or W.

j_call: TRBJ2-3; v_call: TRBV25-1; cdr3_aa: CASSGGTGWTDTQYF
j_call: TRBJ2-7; v_call: TRBV28; cdr3_aa: CASSAPGLAGDEQYF
j_call: TRBJ2-7; v_call: TRBV5-1; cdr3_aa: CASSSLAGSYEQYF
j_call: TRBJ2-3; v_call: TRBV2; cdr3_aa: CASNLDTQYF
j_call: TRBJ2-2; v_call: TRBV15; cdr3_aa: CATRESYTGELFF
j_call: TRBJ2-7; v_call: TRBV5-4; cdr3_aa: CASAPYEQYF
j_call: TRBJ2-1; v_call: TRBV4-3; cdr3_aa: CASSQAAGPSAGGQFF
j_call: TRBJ2-1; v_call: TRBV5-1; cdr3_aa: CASTPLPGGTYNEQFF
j_call: TRBJ1-5; v_call: TRBV10-3; cdr3_aa: CAISDGGTGNQPQHF
j_call: TRBJ2-7; v_call: TRBV25-1; cdr3_aa: CASSQATVTYEQYF